This TCR beta chain was profiled in a study of blood T cell repertoires in COVID-19. Study as a whole: PBMCs, B-cell-depleted T cells, or T cells were the source of the cDNA or gDNA that made up the material.

In the original analysis: Quantification of nucleated cells was approximated via reference gene primer amplification. Libraries were prepared by immunoSEQ multiplex PCR; TCRdb keeps only in-frame clonotypes and omits some of them. For V, J and clone size, that table is used; D and trimming come from the DNA. Here the sample spans 350,000 or so clones, approximately 89% being singletons. This CDR3 region has 14 residues. V was shortened by 0 bases and J by 0 bases, with 6 bases between the two germline ends. Germline V lookup: CDR1 GTSNPN, CDR2 SVGIG (reference sequence). The Seattle site enrolled patients during active infection and followed them longitudinally.

The specimen sequenced was peripheral blood. V gene TRBV30 combines with J gene TRBJ1-5; D is undetermined. The clonotype originates from a woman aged 55-69 years with COVID-19, enrolled during active disease. CDR3 in DNA: TGTGCCTGGAGTGTACAGAGTAGCAATCAGCCCCAGCATTTT. It yields the protein CAWSVQSSNQPQHF.